This passage covers 4 T cell receptor beta chains from one sample sequenced in a study of breast tumors, draining lymph nodes, adjacent tissues. TCRdb re-analysed the multiplex PCR reads in MiXCR, keeping a single row per CDR3 protein. The sample has some 130,000 distinct CDR3 sequences; around 20% are singletons. The lymph nodes were axillary draining lymph nodes from breast cancer patients. The sample taken for sequencing was axillary lymph node tissue. These TCRs come from a female donor with breast cancer. Some clones in this sample may be carry-over from other donors' samples.

This clonotype appeared many times. The chain uses TRBV28 and TRBJ2-7, with D tentatively TRBD1 (6 bases). Trimming removed 8 bases from V and 6 bases from J, with 26 bases in between. The CDR3 is 16 residues long. CDR1 is MDHEN, CDR2 SYDVKM, per germline. CDR3: CASLANRVVGLSEQYF. The DNA of the CDR3 is TGTGCCAGCCTTGCTAACAGGGTAGTAGGATTAAGCGAGCAGTACTTC.

This clonotype was detected many times. This chain connects TRBV5-8 to TRBJ2-3, with a tentative D call TRBD1 (5 bases). CDR1 is SGHTS and CDR2 is YDEGEE in the germline V gene. The CDR3 totals 14 residues. The V end lost 9 bases, the J end lost 2 bases, and 16 bases lay between the germline ends. The CDR3 here is CAIKTVQVTDTQYF. The DNA of the CDR3 is TGTGCCATTAAGACAGTCCAAGTCACAGATACGCAGTATTTT.

V gene TRBV3-1 combines with J gene TRBJ2-1; maybe TRBD2 (6 bases). From germline, CDR1 is LGHDT and CDR2 YNNKEL (reference sequence). V was shortened by 0 bases and J by 4 bases, with 16 bases between the two germline ends. This CDR3 has 17 amino acids. The CDR3 spells CASSQDPGGRGYNEQFF. Here the CDR3 DNA reads TGTGCCAGCAGCCAAGATCCCGGGGGTCGGGGGTACAATGAGCAGTTCTTC.

The sample holds many counts of this clonotype. The rearrangement joins TRBV18 to TRBJ1-2; no clear D gene. V was clipped by 3 bases and J by 1 base, with 12 bases between them. CDR1 KGHSH and CDR2 LQKENI come from the germline V gene. The CDR3 runs 15 residues. In DNA form, the CDR3 reads TGTGCCAGCTCACCGGAAACAGAGATTAACTATGGCTACACCTTC. Translation: CASSPETEINYGYTF.